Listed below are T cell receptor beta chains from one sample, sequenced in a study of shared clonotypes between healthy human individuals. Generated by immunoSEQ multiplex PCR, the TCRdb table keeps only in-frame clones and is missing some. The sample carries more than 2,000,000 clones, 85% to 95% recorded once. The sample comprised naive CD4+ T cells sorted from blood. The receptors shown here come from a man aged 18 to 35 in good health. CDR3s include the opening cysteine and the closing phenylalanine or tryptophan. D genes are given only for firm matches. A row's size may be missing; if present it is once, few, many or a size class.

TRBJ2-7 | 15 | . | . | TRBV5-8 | CASSPTTLDRYEQYF | TGTGCCAGCAGCCCGACTACCTTGGACAGATACGAGCAGTACTTC
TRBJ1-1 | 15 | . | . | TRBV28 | CASSLADRLNTEAFF | TGTGCCAGCAGTTTAGCCGACAGGTTGAACACTGAAGCTTTCTTT
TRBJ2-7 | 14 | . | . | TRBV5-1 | CASSRDRSSYEQYF | TGCGCCAGCAGCCGTGACAGGTCCTCCTACGAGCAGTACTTC
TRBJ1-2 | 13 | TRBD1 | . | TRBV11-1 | CASSFDRVSGYTF | TGTGCCAGCAGTTTTGACAGGGTGTCTGGCTACACCTTC
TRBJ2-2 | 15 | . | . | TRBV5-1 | CASSLGQINTGELFF | TGCGCCAGCAGCTTGGGACAGATTAACACCGGGGAGCTGTTTTTT
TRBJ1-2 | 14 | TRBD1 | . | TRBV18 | CASSPGQGAYGYTF | TGTGCCAGCTCACCGGGACAGGGGGCCTATGGCTACACCTTC
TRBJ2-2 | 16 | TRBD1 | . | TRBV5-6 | CASSIGTGVNTGELFF | TGTGCCAGCAGCATCGGGACAGGGGTAAACACCGGGGAGCTGTTTTTT
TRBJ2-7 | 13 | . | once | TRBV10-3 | CAISVAVSYEQYF | TGTGCCATCAGTGTCGCGGTCTCCTACGAGCAGTACTTC
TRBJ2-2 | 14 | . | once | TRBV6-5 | CASGGGLNTGELFF | TGTGCCAGCGGGGGCGGGTTGAACACCGGGGAGCTGTTTTTT
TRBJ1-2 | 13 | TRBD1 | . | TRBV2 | CASSVGTVYGYTF | TGTGCCAGCAGTGTCGGGACAGTATATGGCTACACCTTC
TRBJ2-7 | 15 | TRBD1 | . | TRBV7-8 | CASSPTTGITYEQYF | TGTGCCAGCAGTCCTACGACAGGGATCACCTACGAGCAGTACTTC
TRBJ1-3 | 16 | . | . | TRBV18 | CASARDPLLGGNTIYF | TGTGCCAGCGCACGGGACCCCCTATTGGGTGGAAACACCATATATTTT
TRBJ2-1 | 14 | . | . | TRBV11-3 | CASSLAREYNEQFF | TGTGCCAGCAGCTTAGCCCGGGAGTATAATGAGCAGTTCTTC
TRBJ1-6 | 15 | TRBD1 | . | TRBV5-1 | CASSLGTGFGSPLHF | TGCGCCAGCAGCTTGGGGACAGGGTTCGGTTCACCCCTCCACTTT
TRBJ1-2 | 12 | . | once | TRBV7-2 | CASSLVEGRYTF | TGTGCCAGCAGCTTAGTCGAGGGGCGCTACACCTTC
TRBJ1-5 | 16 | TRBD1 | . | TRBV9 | CASSPRDRGPNQPQHF | TGTGCCAGCAGCCCCCGGGACAGGGGGCCCAATCAGCCCCAGCATTTT
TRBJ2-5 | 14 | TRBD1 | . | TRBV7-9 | CASSETDRGVAQYF | TGTGCCAGCAGCGAAACGGACAGGGGAGTGGCCCAGTACTTC
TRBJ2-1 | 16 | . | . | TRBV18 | CASSPPTAQVTDEQFF | TGTGCCAGCTCACCCCCTACCGCTCAGGTGACGGATGAGCAGTTCTTC
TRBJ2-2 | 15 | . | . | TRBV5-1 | CASSLAVTNTGELFF | TGCGCCAGCAGCTTGGCTGTTACGAACACCGGGGAGCTGTTTTTT
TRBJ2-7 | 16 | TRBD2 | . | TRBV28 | CASSSPSSGADYEQYF | TGTGCCAGCAGTTCCCCGTCTAGCGGGGCGGACTACGAGCAGTACTTC
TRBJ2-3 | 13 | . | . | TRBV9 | CASSESGTDTQYF | TGTGCCAGCAGCGAATCCGGTACAGATACGCAGTATTTT
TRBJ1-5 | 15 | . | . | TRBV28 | CASRRTDYSNQPQHF | TGTGCCAGCAGAAGGACGGATTATAGCAATCAGCCCCAGCATTTT
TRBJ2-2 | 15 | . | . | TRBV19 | CASSGAAPNTGELFF | TGTGCCAGTAGTGGCGCTGCACCGAACACCGGGGAGCTGTTTTTT
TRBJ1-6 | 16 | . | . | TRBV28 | CASSPPGGGRNSPLHF | TGTGCCAGCAGCCCCCCCGGGGGGGGGCGGAATTCACCCCTCCACTTT
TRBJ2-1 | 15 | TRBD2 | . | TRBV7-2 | CASSSPSGRGNEQFF | TGTGCCAGCAGCTCCCCTAGCGGGAGAGGCAATGAGCAGTTCTTC
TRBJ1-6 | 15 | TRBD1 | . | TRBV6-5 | CASSVTGGGNSPLHF | TGTGCCAGCAGTGTAACAGGGGGTGGGAATTCACCCCTCCACTTT